These 11 T cell receptor beta chains originate from one sample sequenced in a study of blood T cell repertoires in COVID-19. Assay used: immunoSEQ multiplex PCR; TCRdb lists only in-frame clones, some missing. The sample has 80,000 to 100,000 clones, approximately 86% seen once. Sample: peripheral blood. All receptors derive from a woman older than 75 with acute or convalescent COVID-19.

This chain links TRBV28 with TRBJ2-7; D uncertain. From germline, CDR1 is MDHEN and CDR2 SYDVKM. The CDR3 totals 12 residues. Trimming removed 8 bases from V and 2 bases from J, with 10 bases in between. CDR3 nucleotide sequence: TGTGCCAGCCGTGGCGGAGCCTACGAGCAGTACTTC. Its translation is CASRGGAYEQYF. The full variable domain, rest sourced from reference TRBV28 and TRBJ2-7, is DVKVTQSSRYLVKRTGEKVFLECVQDMDHENMFWYRQDPGLGLRLIYFSYDVKMKEKGDIPEGYSVSREKKERFSLILESASTNQTSMYLCASRGGAYEQYFGPGTRLTVT.

The chain joins TRBV24-1 to TRBJ1-4; maybe TRBD1 (6 bases). Trimming removed 3 bases from V and 7 bases from J, with 20 bases in between. The length of the CDR3 is 17 residues. Germline V gene sequence: CDR1 KGHDR, CDR2 SFDVKD. The CDR3 DNA reads as TGTGCCACCAGTGATAGCCGGGACATTATTCCGGGTGAAAAACTGTTTTTT. It is translated as CATSDSRDIIPGEKLFF.

The chain combines TRBV6-5 with TRBJ1-1; D remains unclear. The CDR3 runs to 13 residues. Trimming pared 8 bases from V and 3 bases from J, leaving 13 bases between. Looked up from germline, CDR1 is MNHEY and CDR2 is SVGAGI. In DNA form, the CDR3 reads TGTGCCAGCGGACTAGGTTCTTACACTGAAGCTTTCTTT. Amino acids: CASGLGSYTEAFF.

This sequence joins TRBV12-3 or TRBV12-4 and TRBJ1-1; 8 nucleotides match TRBD1. This CDR3 contains 13 residues. V was clipped by 6 bases and J by 8 bases; unmatched bases: 8. The CDR3 loop is CASSIGQGLEAFF. CDR3 coding DNA: TGTGCCAGCAGCATAGGACAGGGCCTGGAAGCTTTCTTT.

The chain uses TRBV11-2 and TRBJ2-1; 14 bases map to TRBD2. V dropped 1 base and J dropped 6; count of bases not matched to a gene: 5. Germline CDR1 is SGHAT and CDR2 is FQNNGV. The CDR3 runs to 17 residues. The CDR3 here is CASSLARTSGGSNEQFF. The CDR3 nucleotides are TGTGCCAGCAGCTTAGCCCGGACTAGCGGGGGGAGCAATGAGCAGTTCTTC.

The chain is built from TRBV5-1 and TRBJ1-2, with a tentative D call TRBD1 (5 bases). Trimming removed 0 bases from V and 6 bases from J, with 15 bases in between. Germline values: CDR1 SGHRS, CDR2 YFSETQ. There are 15 residues in the CDR3. As DNA, the CDR3 is TGCGCCAGCAGCTTGGCGTGGGGGGTGAAGGATGGCTACACCTTC. It is translated as CASSLAWGVKDGYTF.

V and J are TRBV2 and TRBJ2-7; D might be TRBD2 (5 bases). Deletions cut 1 base from V and 9 bases from J, with 7 bases between. The CDR3 is 11 residues long. Per the germline V gene, CDR1 is SNHLY and CDR2 is FYNNEI. The CDR3 sequence is CASSEEAGQYF. DNA of the CDR3: TGTGCCAGCAGTGAAGAGGCGGGGCAGTACTTC.

This sequence joins TRBV6-5 and TRBJ1-5; 8 bases line up with TRBD1. Germline assignment: CDR1 MNHEY and CDR2 SVGAGI. The CDR3 is 14 residues long. V gave up 6 bases and J gave up 4 bases; unmatched junction bases: 5. CDR3 protein: CASRRTGKNQPQHF. The CDR3 DNA is TGTGCCAGCAGAAGGACAGGGAAGAATCAGCCCCAGCATTTT.

The chain employs TRBV12-3 or TRBV12-4 and TRBJ2-7; no definite D call. Trimming removed 1 base from V and 6 bases from J, with 4 bases in between. The length of the CDR3 is 11 residues. CDR3 residues: CASSLEAEQYF. In DNA form, the CDR3 reads TGTGCCAGCAGTTTAGAAGCCGAGCAGTACTTC.

This chain joins TRBV18 and TRBJ1-1; 9 bases are shared with TRBD1. This CDR3 region has 16 residues. Germline assignment: CDR1 KGHSH and CDR2 LQKENI. V trimming: 4 bases; J trimming: 4 bases; junction bases outside the gene matches: 10. CDR3 in amino acids: CASSQGTGFLATEAFF. As DNA, the CDR3 is TGTGCCAGCTCACAAGGGACAGGGTTCTTGGCCACTGAAGCTTTCTTT.

This rearrangement joins TRBV5-6 to TRBJ1-1; no clear D gene. V was shortened by 4 bases and J by 7 bases, with 14 bases between the two germline ends. The CDR3 spans 13 residues. Looked up from germline, CDR1 is SGHDT and CDR2 is YYEEEE. CDR3 sequence: CASSLRGISEAFF. The CDR3 coding sequence is TGTGCCAGCAGCCTCCGAGGAATAAGTGAAGCTTTCTTT. The full variable domain, with the rest looked up from reference TRBV5-6 and TRBJ1-1, is DAGVTQSPTHLIKTRGQQVTLRCSPKSGHDTVSWYQQALGQGPQFIFQYYEEEERQRGNFPDRFSGHQFPNYSSELNVNALLLGDSALYLCASSLRGISEAFFGQGTRLTVV.